This T cell receptor beta chain emerged from a study of T-cell memory formation after mild COVID-19. Germline V CDR1 and CDR2: SGHRS, YFSETQ. V lost 2 bases to trimming and J lost 4 bases, with 12 bases between them. This CDR3 has 15 amino acids. Points from the study as a whole: Some responding clones appeared in pre-infection memory, suggesting cross-reactive memory joined. Among CD4+ contracting clones, most were CM and EM, and CD8+ ones EMRA.

With constant-segment primers, 5'RACE yielded cDNA libraries of TCR alpha and TCR beta that carried sample barcodes and UMIs. TCRdb reprocessed the 5' RACE reads via MiXCR and lists one record per CDR3 protein. Counted here are a few hundred thousand distinct CDR3 sequences, approximately 25% occurring once; the ten biggest clones make up around 9%. The table lists this clonotype with a few counts. Its antigen is currently unknown. This clonotype was obtained from an adult woman who had mild COVID-19 (a few samples of this study predate the infection). Cell type and time point are not known. The chain is built from TRBV5-1 and TRBJ2-2, with TRBD1 as a possible D gene (5 bases). Sequencing was carried out using PBMCs or a T cell subset sorted from them (not recorded which). CDR3 nucleotides: TGCGCCAGCAGCTTCCAGGGCGATACCACCGGGGAGCTGTTTTTT. Translating gives CASSFQGDTTGELFF.